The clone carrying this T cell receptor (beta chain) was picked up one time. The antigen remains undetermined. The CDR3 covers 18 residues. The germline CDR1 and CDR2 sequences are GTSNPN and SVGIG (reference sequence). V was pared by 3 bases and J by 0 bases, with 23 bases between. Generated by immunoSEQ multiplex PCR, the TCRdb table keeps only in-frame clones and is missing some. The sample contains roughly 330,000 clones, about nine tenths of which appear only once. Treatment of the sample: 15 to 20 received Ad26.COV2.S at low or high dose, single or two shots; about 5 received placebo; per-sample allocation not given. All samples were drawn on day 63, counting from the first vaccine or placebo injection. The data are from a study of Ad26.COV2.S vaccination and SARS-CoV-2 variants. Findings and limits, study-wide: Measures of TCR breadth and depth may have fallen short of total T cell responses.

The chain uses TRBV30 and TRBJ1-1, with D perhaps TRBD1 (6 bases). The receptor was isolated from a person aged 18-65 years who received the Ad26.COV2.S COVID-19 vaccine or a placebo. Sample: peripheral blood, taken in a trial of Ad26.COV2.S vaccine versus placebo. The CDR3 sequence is CAWRGAGKGHIMNTEAFF. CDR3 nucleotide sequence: TGTGCCTGGAGGGGGGCCGGGAAGGGACACATTATGAACACTGAAGCTTTCTTT.